The rows below give T cell receptor beta chains drawn from one sample of a study of T cell repertoires in ileal Crohn's disease. Sequencing used immunoSEQ multiplex PCR; TCRdb keeps in-frame clones, though not all of them. The sample gives approximately 6,900 clones, about 78% of which show up once; roughly 9.8% is in the top ten. Material: ileal tissue. The receptor set was obtained from an adult with Crohn's disease. The CDR3 runs from the conserved cysteine through the conserved F or W. A D gene is named only where the DNA matches it firmly. Clone size appears in some rows only: once, few, many, or a class for an expanded clone.

- TRBJ2-1 - TRBV7-3 12 CASSKPGEGIFF TGTGCCAGCAGCAAACCCGGGGAAGGGATTTTCTTC
TRBD1 TRBJ2-6 once TRBV10-3 16 CANAPGQGDGANVLTF TGTGCCAATGCACCGGGACAGGGGGATGGGGCCAACGTCCTGACTTTC
TRBD2 TRBJ2-1 - TRBV5-6 16 CASSRGLAGPYNEQFF TGTGCCAGCAGCCGGGGGTTAGCGGGGCCATACAATGAGCAGTTCTTC
- TRBJ2-2 few TRBV2 14 CASIPGGVSGELFF TGTGCCAGCATCCCCGGAGGAGTGAGCGGGGAGCTGTTTTTT
- TRBJ2-7 - TRBV28 14 CASSLRQASYEQYF TGTGCCAGCAGTTTAAGACAGGCGTCCTACGAGCAGTACTTC
TRBD2 TRBJ2-5 - TRBV5-6 15 CASSLDGAGEETQYF TGTGCCAGCAGCTTGGATGGGGCGGGGGAAGAGACCCAGTACTTC
TRBD1 TRBJ1-2 - TRBV19 15 CATGGRDKSNYGYTF TGTGCCACAGGGGGTCGGGACAAATCTAACTATGGCTACACCTTC
TRBD1 TRBJ2-7 - TRBV5-6 15 CASSSLGTGAGEQYF TGTGCCAGCAGCTCCCTCGGGACAGGGGCGGGGGAGCAGTACTTC
- TRBJ2-5 - TRBV29-1 11 CSVGSRGTQYF TGCAGCGTTGGTTCCCGGGGGACCCAGTACTTC
- TRBJ2-5 - TRBV4-1 14 CASSQGGPEETQYF TGCGCCAGCAGCCAGGGGGGACCAGAAGAGACCCAGTACTTC
- TRBJ1-3 - TRBV30 12 CAWSGQGNTIYF TGTGCCTGGAGCGGACAGGGAAACACCATATATTTT
- TRBJ1-5 - TRBV6-5 15 CASRDSGGYNQPQHF TGTGCCAGCAGGGACAGCGGGGGGTACAATCAGCCCCAGCATTTT
TRBD1 TRBJ1-5 once TRBV28 16 CASREITDRDNQPQHF TGTGCCAGCAGGGAGATTACCGACAGGGACAATCAGCCCCAGCATTTT
TRBD2 TRBJ2-7 once TRBV27 14 CASSPKQTSLEQYF TGTGCCAGCAGTCCGAAACAGACTAGCCTAGAGCAGTACTTC
TRBD1 TRBJ2-1 - TRBV29-1 10 CSVERTGLFF TGCAGCGTGGAAAGGACAGGCTTGTTCTTC
TRBD2 TRBJ2-1 - TRBV15 13 CATLAGYQNEQFF TGTGCCACGCTAGCGGGATATCAGAATGAGCAGTTCTTC
TRBD2 TRBJ2-7 - TRBV27 14 CASSSQREGREQYF TGTGCCAGCAGTTCCCAGCGGGAGGGGCGCGAGCAGTACTTC
TRBD1 TRBJ1-2 - TRBV2 14 CASSDQTGRYGYTF TGTGCCAGCAGTGATCAGACAGGGAGGTATGGCTACACCTTC
TRBD2 TRBJ2-5 - TRBV5-1 16 CASSTGLAGAGETQYF TGCGCCAGCAGCACGGGACTAGCGGGGGCAGGGGAGACCCAGTACTTC
TRBD1 TRBJ1-2 few TRBV29-1 11 CSGGTGDGYTF TGCAGCGGAGGGACAGGGGATGGCTACACCTTC
- TRBJ1-5 - TRBV9 14 CASSVGAGDEPQHF TGTGCCAGCAGCGTAGGGGCAGGGGATGAGCCCCAGCATTTT
TRBD1 TRBJ1-5 - TRBV6-5 15 CASRQMTGDSQPQHF TGTGCCAGCAGGCAGATGACAGGGGATAGTCAGCCCCAGCATTTT
- TRBJ2-7 - TRBV7-9 16 CASSLARDGAGYEQYF TGTGCCAGCAGCTTAGCCAGGGATGGGGCAGGCTACGAGCAGTACTTC
TRBD2 TRBJ2-1 - TRBV7-8 17 CASSRGSYRGGSNEQFF TGTGCCAGCAGCCGAGGATCTTACCGGGGGGGCTCTAATGAGCAGTTCTTC
TRBD2 TRBJ2-1 - TRBV5-1 17 CASSPGLAGGLGNEQFF TGCGCCAGCAGCCCTGGACTAGCGGGAGGGTTGGGAAATGAGCAGTTCTTC
TRBD1 TRBJ2-7 - TRBV10-1 14 CASNWDSKNYEQYF TGCGCCAGCAATTGGGACAGCAAGAACTACGAGCAGTACTTC
- TRBJ1-3 - TRBV15 17 CATSRGGTSGAGNTIYF TGTGCCACCAGCAGAGGTGGAACATCGGGGGCTGGAAACACCATATATTTT
TRBD2 TRBJ2-1 - TRBV29-1 15 CSVGKLAGVYNEQFF TGCAGCGTTGGTAAGCTAGCGGGGGTTTACAATGAGCAGTTCTTC
- TRBJ2-5 - TRBV4-2 13 CASSQENGETQYF TGTGCCAGCAGCCAAGAGAACGGAGAGACCCAGTACTTC
- TRBJ1-1 - TRBV5-1 15 CASSLDGQMNTEAFF TGCGCCAGCAGCTTGGACGGACAGATGAACACTGAAGCTTTCTTT
- TRBJ2-7 - TRBV6-5 13 CASSLGPTYEQYF TGTGCCAGCAGTTTGGGGCCTACCTACGAGCAGTACTTC
TRBD2 TRBJ2-1 - TRBV28 14 CASSLGSGRNEQFF TGTGCCAGCAGTTTGGGTAGCGGGAGGAATGAGCAGTTCTTC
- TRBJ1-1 - TRBV5-1 14 CASREGGPNTEAFF TGCGCCAGCAGAGAAGGAGGACCGAACACTGAAGCTTTCTTT
TRBD2 TRBJ2-2 - TRBV6-5 15 CASGQLASNTGELFF TGTGCCAGCGGGCAACTAGCGAGTAACACCGGGGAGCTGTTTTTT
TRBD1 TRBJ2-1 - TRBV6-1 13 CASIIQGTNEQFF TGTGCCAGCATAATACAGGGGACCAATGAGCAGTTCTTC
TRBD2 TRBJ2-7 - TRBV28 18 CASSLRTSGRARSYEQYF TGTGCCAGCAGTTTGCGGACTAGCGGGAGGGCCCGCTCCTACGAGCAGTACTTC
- TRBJ2-7 - TRBV7-4 13 CASSPGTFGEQYF TGTGCCAGCAGCCCCGGGACATTTGGTGAGCAGTACTTC
- TRBJ1-3 - TRBV7-9 14 CASRAQGAGNTIYF TGTGCCAGCAGGGCACAGGGCGCTGGAAACACCATATATTTT
- TRBJ1-5 few TRBV6-1 15 CASSPQVPSNQPQHF TGTGCCAGCAGCCCCCAGGTACCTAGCAATCAGCCCCAGCATTTT
- TRBJ2-7 - TRBV10-2 12 CATMTGTYEQYF TGCGCCACCATGACAGGCACCTACGAGCAGTACTTC
- TRBJ1-5 once TRBV15 14 CATSSGGRDQPQHF TGTGCCACCAGCTCGGGAGGGCGAGATCAGCCCCAGCATTTT